The source of this T cell receptor (beta chain) is a study of cytotoxic CD8 clonotypes in ibrutinib-treated CLL. About the research overall: Partial responses numbered some 24 and complete responses 2; after a median about six years, roughly 15 stayed remitted and about twelve progressed. Findings of the study overall: Patients had baseline clonality above age-matched healthy donors, and this clonality moved with circulating CD8+ T-cell counts.

With regard to this clone: Its antigen remains unknown.

Depths of 1 in 200,000 to 1 in 1 million T cells were the sequencing target. TCRdb's table, derived via immunoSEQ multiplex PCR, lists solely in-frame clones and lacks some. In the table there are approximately 9,200 clones, 70% to 75% of which are singletons. The receptor's source is a human donor with chronic lymphocytic leukemia. The source material was PBMCs, sampled before ibrutinib treatment.

The CDR3 nucleotides are TGTGCCAGCAGTGACAGGGTGGGCACTGAAGCTTTCTTT. It specifies CASSDRVGTEAFF. The chain links TRBV28 to TRBJ1-1; 7 nucleotides agree with TRBD1. The CDR3 contains 13 residues. Germline CDR1 reads MDHEN; CDR2 reads SYDVKM. The V gene end was trimmed by 5 bases and the J gene end by 4 bases; junction bases not matched to a gene: 4.